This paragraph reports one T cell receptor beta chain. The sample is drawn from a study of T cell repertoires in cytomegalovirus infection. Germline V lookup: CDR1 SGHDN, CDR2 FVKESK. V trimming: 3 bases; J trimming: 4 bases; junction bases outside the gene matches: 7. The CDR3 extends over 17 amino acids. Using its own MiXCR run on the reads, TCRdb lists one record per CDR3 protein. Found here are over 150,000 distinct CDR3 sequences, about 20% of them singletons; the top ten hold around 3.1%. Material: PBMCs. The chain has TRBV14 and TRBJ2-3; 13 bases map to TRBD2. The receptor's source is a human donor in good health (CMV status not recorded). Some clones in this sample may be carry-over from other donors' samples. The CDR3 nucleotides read TGTGCCAGCAGCCATGGACTAGCGGGAGTAGGTTCAGATACGCAGTATTTT. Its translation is CASSHGLAGVGSDTQYF.